This TCR beta chain is from a study of OX40 agonist ivuxolimab in advanced cancers. V was shortened by 5 bases and J by 1 base, with 12 bases between the two germline ends. Germline V gene sequence: CDR1 SGHRS, CDR2 YFSETQ. The CDR3 length is 15 residues. Sequenced by immunoSEQ multiplex PCR; TCRdb stores in-frame clones only, minus some. Found here are over 55,000 clones, around 86% of them singletons; the top ten hold approximately 4%. The sequenced sample was CD4+ or CD8+ T cells sorted from blood, obtained in a trial of the OX40 agonist ivuxolimab. The clonotype was recovered from an adult with an advanced solid tumor such as melanoma, head and neck, liver or kidney cancer. This chain connects TRBV5-1 to TRBJ1-4, with TRBD1 as a possible D gene (6 bases). In nucleotides, the CDR3 is TGCGCCAGCAGAATACAGGGTGGAACTAATGAAAAACTGTTTTTT. It specifies CASRIQGGTNEKLFF.